The 32 T cell receptor beta chains reported below all come from one sample, sequenced in a study of blood T cell repertoires in COVID-19. Measured with immunoSEQ multiplex PCR; TCRdb has only the in-frame clones, and not every one. The repertoire holds just over 300,000 clones, with almost 90% as singletons. The sequenced sample consisted of PBMCs or T cells enriched from blood (not recorded which). The receptors derive from a woman under 30 with acute COVID-19.

The V gene is TRBV2, the J gene TRBJ2-7; D gene uncertain. The ends were cut back, 7 bases at V and 4 bases at J, with 8 bases in the middle. There are 11 residues in the CDR3. Germline assignment: CDR1 SNHLY and CDR2 FYNNEI. CDR3 bases: TGTGCCAGCACAGAACGTTACGAGCAGTACTTC. This codes for CASTERYEQYF.

V usage is TRBV19 and J usage is TRBJ2-1, with 13 bases aligning to TRBD2. In germline, CDR1 is LNHDA, CDR2 SQIVND (reference sequence). This CDR3 spans 16 amino acids. J was trimmed by 6 bases and V by 5 bases; bases with no gene match: 7. The CDR3 here is CASSWTSGSPINEQFF. Written as DNA, the CDR3 is TGTGCCAGTAGTTGGACTAGCGGGAGTCCTATCAATGAGCAGTTCTTC.

This chain uses TRBV24-1 with TRBJ2-5, with 8 bases matching TRBD1. V dropped 2 bases and J dropped 5; count of bases not matched to a gene: 9. This CDR3 has 16 residues. CDR1 KGHDR and CDR2 SFDVKD come from the germline V gene. CDR3 region: CATSDSFGQGLETQYF. In nucleotides, the CDR3 is TGTGCCACCAGTGATTCTTTTGGACAGGGTTTGGAGACCCAGTACTTC.

This chain links TRBV11-1 with TRBJ1-1; D gene uncertain. V lost 5 bases and J 4 bases, leaving 14 bases between the germline ends. Germline CDR1 SGHAT, CDR2 FQDESV (reference sequence). The CDR3 spans 14 residues. CDR3 DNA sequence: TGTGCCAGCAGCCCATGGGAGGGCGGCACTGAAGCTTTCTTT. Translation gives CASSPWEGGTEAFF.

Turning to this clone: This sample also contains other DNA sequences that code for the same CDR3. The CDR3 bases are TGTGCCAGCAGTTTAGCGGGAGGAAACACCATATATTTT. Protein sequence: CASSLAGGNTIYF. The V call is TRBV28, the J call TRBJ1-3; no definite D call. Germline V gene data show CDR1 as MDHEN and CDR2 as SYDVKM. Trimming removed 2 bases from V and 4 bases from J, with 6 bases in between. This CDR3 is 13 amino acids long.

This chain links TRBV14 with TRBJ2-1; TRBD2 agrees at 8 bases. The CDR3 is made up of 14 amino acids. The germline CDR1 and CDR2 sequences are SGHDN and FVKESK. V gave up 4 bases and J gave up 9 bases; unmatched junction bases: 8. The CDR3 region has the DNA TGTGCCAGCAGCCTAGCGGGATTAAGGGGTGAGCAGTTCTTC. It specifies CASSLAGLRGEQFF.

V usage is TRBV5-1 and J usage is TRBJ2-3; a weak D match, TRBD2 (5 bases). Germline CDR1 and CDR2: SGHRS and YFSETQ. The CDR3 totals 16 residues. Trimming left V 4 bases short and J 0 bases short, with 15 bases between. CDR3 bases: TGCGCCAGCAGCCCGAGGTTTAGGACTAGCACAGATACGCAGTATTTT. Protein product: CASSPRFRTSTDTQYF.

The rearrangement links TRBV15 to TRBJ1-1, with TRBD1 matching 11 bases. J lost 1 base, V lost 5 bases, and 3 bases had no gene match. There are 15 residues in the CDR3. Germline loops: CDR1 LNHNV, CDR2 YYDKDF (reference sequence). The CDR3 nucleotides are TGTGCCACCAGCGGGGGGACAGGGGGGAACACTGAAGCTTTCTTT. As protein: CATSGGTGGNTEAFF.

The V gene is TRBV19, the J gene TRBJ2-7; the D gene is possibly TRBD2 (6 bases). CDR3 length: 16 amino acids. CDR1 LNHDA and CDR2 SQIVND come from the germline V gene (reference sequence). Between the trimmed V and J ends, which lost 0 bases and 3 bases, there was a span of 15 bases. CDR3 amino acids: CASSIDTASASYEQYF. The CDR3, as DNA: TGTGCCAGTAGTATAGATACGGCTAGCGCCAGCTACGAGCAGTACTTC. The whole variable domain, filled in from reference TRBV19 and TRBJ2-7, reads DGGITQSPKYLFRKEGQNVTLSCEQNLNHDAMYWYRQDPGQGLRLIYYSQIVNDFQKGDIAEGYSVSREKKESFPLTVTSAQKNPTAFYLCASSIDTASASYEQYFGPGTRLTVT.

The chain recombines TRBV19 with TRBJ2-3; TRBD2 aligns across 11 bases. V dropped 2 bases and J dropped 2; count of bases not matched to a gene: 9. CDR1 and CDR2 from the germline V gene are LNHDA and SQIVND (reference sequence). The CDR3 covers 18 residues. CDR3 DNA sequence: TGTGCCAGTAGTATATGGCTAGCGGGAGGCTCCTCCACAGATACGCAGTATTTT. This encodes CASSIWLAGGSSTDTQYF. Filled out from reference TRBV19 and TRBJ2-3, the complete variable domain reads DGGITQSPKYLFRKEGQNVTLSCEQNLNHDAMYWYRQDPGQGLRLIYYSQIVNDFQKGDIAEGYSVSREKKESFPLTVTSAQKNPTAFYLCASSIWLAGGSSTDTQYFGPGTRLTVL.

V and J are TRBV29-1 and TRBJ1-1, with D possibly matching TRBD1 (6 bases). From germline, CDR1 is SQVTM and CDR2 ANQGSEA. Trimming removed 7 bases from V and 1 base from J, with 10 bases in between. The CDR3 is 12 amino acids. The chain's CDR3 is CSAGGQNTEAFF. CDR3 nucleotide sequence: TGCAGCGCTGGGGGACAGAACACTGAAGCTTTCTTT.

This rearrangement joins TRBV3-1 (or the pseudogene TRBV3-2) to TRBJ1-1; perhaps TRBD1 as D (5 bases). V dropped 3 bases and J dropped 6 bases, with 17 bases sitting between them. The CDR3 consists of 15 residues. Germline V CDR1 and CDR2: LGHDT, YNNKEL (reference sequence). The CDR3 region is CASSQPWQGEAEAFF. The CDR3 region has the DNA TGTGCCAGCAGCCAGCCCTGGCAGGGTGAAGCTGAAGCTTTCTTT.

This chain uses TRBV24-1 with TRBJ2-7; 8 bases align to TRBD1. The CDR3 consists of 16 residues. V shed 3 bases and J 4 bases; nucleotides not matched to a gene: 10. Looked up from germline, CDR1 is KGHDR and CDR2 is SFDVKD. The CDR3 DNA is TGTGCCACCAGTGATGGTCCCGGGACAGGCTTTTACGAGCAGTACTTC. Its protein is CATSDGPGTGFYEQYF.

The V call is TRBV19, the J call TRBJ1-6, with 9 bases that match TRBD1. Germline V gene sequence: CDR1 LNHDA, CDR2 SQIVND (reference sequence). The CDR3 has 20 residues. V trimming: 1 base; J trimming: 3 bases; junction bases outside the gene matches: 13. The CDR3 nucleotides are TGTGCCAGTAGTATAGCAGGGGGACAGGGAACGAAGCGCTATAATTCACCCCTCCACTTT. Translation: CASSIAGGQGTKRYNSPLHF.

V usage is TRBV7-3 and J usage is TRBJ2-3, with a tentative D call TRBD2 (6 bases). The CDR3 covers 13 residues. The V gene lost 5 bases and the J gene lost 6 bases, with 12 bases spanning the gap. The germline CDR1 and CDR2 sequences are SGHTA and FQGTGA. CDR3 DNA sequence: TGTGCCAGCAGCCCAACTAGCTTGGATACGCAGTATTTT. This gives the protein CASSPTSLDTQYF.

V is TRBV7-6 and J is TRBJ1-1; 8 bases match TRBD1. CDR1 and CDR2 from the germline V gene are SGHVS and FNYEAQ. CDR3 size: 14 residues. V dropped 7 bases and J dropped 1; count of bases not matched to a gene: 5. The CDR3 spells CASTPGTGNTEAFF. Here the CDR3 DNA reads TGTGCCAGCACCCCCGGGACAGGGAACACTGAAGCTTTCTTT.

The V gene is TRBV16, the J gene TRBJ1-2; D may be TRBD1 (6 bases). The ends were cut back, 4 bases at V and 3 bases at J, with 15 bases in the middle. Germline CDR1 and CDR2: KGHSY and FQNENV. The CDR3 is 15 residues long. DNA of the CDR3: TGTGCCAGCAGCCCCGGACAGTCCTTGGACTATGGCTACACCTTC. Translating gives CASSPGQSLDYGYTF.

Details on this clone: The sample contains more than one DNA sequence encoding this CDR3. The rearrangement uses TRBV27 and TRBJ1-2; TRBD1 matches at 10 bases. This CDR3 comprises 14 residues. Losses at the gene ends were 6 bases for V and 4 bases for J; bases not matched to a gene: 5. CDR1 is MNHEY, CDR2 SMNVEV, per germline (reference sequence). CDR3 region: CASRLRTGGYGYTF. The CDR3 DNA follows: TGTGCCAGCAGGCTACGGACAGGGGGCTATGGCTACACCTTC.

The chain has TRBV6-5 and TRBJ2-1; 7 nucleotides agree with TRBD1. The germline CDR1 and CDR2 sequences are MNHEY and SVGAGI. The J segment lost 4 bases and the V segment lost 7 bases, leaving 10 bases of the junction unmatched. There are 15 residues in the CDR3. The CDR3 spells CASKTSGTAYNEQFF. CDR3 DNA: TGTGCCAGCAAAACTTCTGGGACAGCTTACAATGAGCAGTTCTTC.

This chain joins TRBV25-1 and TRBJ2-6; D is undetermined. The CDR3 runs 13 residues. Germline V gives CDR1 MGHDK, CDR2 SYGVNS. Trimming cost V 11 bases and J 0 bases, with 8 bases left between them. The DNA for the CDR3 is TGTGCCGTACAGTCCTCTGGGGCCAACGTCCTGACTTTC. Amino acid sequence: CAVQSSGANVLTF.

This clone was observed many times. V usage is TRBV5-3 and J usage is TRBJ1-4; 9 nucleotides align to TRBD1. TRBV5-3 belongs to the ORF category, with a function that is uncertain. The CDR3 is 17 amino acids. V was pared by 3 bases and J by 16 bases, with 22 bases of the junction left unmatched. The DNA of the CDR3 is TGTGCCAGAAGCTCCAACAGGGGGCGGAGGCTAGTTCCTCCTCGGTTTTTT. As protein: CARSSNRGRRLVPPRFF.

Here the CDR3 reads CASSSHDRNTEAFF. CDR3 nucleotide sequence: TGTGCCAGCAGCTCCCACGATAGGAACACTGAAGCTTTCTTT. J is TRBJ1-1 and V is TRBV11-2; no reliable D call. V lost 4 bases to trimming and J lost 1 base, with 10 bases between them. There are 14 residues in the CDR3. CDR1 is SGHAT, CDR2 FQNNGV, per germline.

This clone was seen a handful of times. The gene calls are TRBV28 and TRBJ1-1, with a weak D call TRBD1 (6 bases). CDR3 length equals 14 residues. Germline V gives CDR1 MDHEN, CDR2 SYDVKM. V lost 5 bases and J 11 bases, leaving 21 bases between the germline ends. The CDR3 loop is CASSPGGGAKAAFF. The CDR3 nucleotides are TGTGCCAGCAGTCCCGGCGGGGGGGCGAAAGCGGCTTTCTTT.

The chain links TRBV19 to TRBJ2-5; 7 bases fit TRBD1. The germline CDR1 and CDR2 sequences are LNHDA and SQIVND (reference sequence). With 5 bases clipped from V and 2 bases from J, the junction kept 5 bases outside the gene matches. The CDR3 contains 14 residues. The CDR3 here is CASSLAQGQETQYF. CDR3 coding DNA: TGTGCCAGTAGTTTAGCACAGGGGCAAGAGACCCAGTACTTC.

V is TRBV13 and J is TRBJ2-3; 13 nucleotides align to TRBD2. After removal of 4 bases from V and 5 bases from J, the junction contained 6 bases not matched to a gene. CDR3 size: 16 residues. Per the germline V gene, CDR1 is PRHDT and CDR2 is FYEKMQ (reference sequence). In DNA, the CDR3 is TGTGCCAGCAGCTCTCGGACTAGCGGGAGTTTAGATACGCAGTATTTT. This codes for CASSSRTSGSLDTQYF.

The chain uses TRBV27 and TRBJ1-6, with D possibly matching TRBD1 (5 bases). The CDR3 spans 17 residues. Germline V gene lookup returns CDR1 MNHEY and CDR2 SMNVEV (reference sequence). The V and J ends lost 0 bases and 7 bases respectively, with 16 bases between them. CDR3 sequence reads: CASSLSSQGGSNSPLHF. CDR3 in DNA: TGTGCCAGCAGTTTATCGTCGCAGGGAGGTTCGAATTCACCCCTCCACTTT.

J is TRBJ1-5 and V is TRBV6-4, with D possibly TRBD1 on 5 matching bases. Trimming shortened V by 9 bases and J by 4 bases, and 7 bases separated the two germline ends. The V gene's germline CDR1 is MRHNA and CDR2 SNTAGT. The CDR3 contains 11 residues. CDR3 nucleotides: TGTGCCAGACAGGAAAATCAGCCCCAGCATTTT. Protein product: CARQENQPQHF.

The chain carries TRBV5-1 and TRBJ1-3; D unclear. V lost 4 bases to trimming and J lost 1 base, with 12 bases between them. CDR1 SGHRS and CDR2 YFSETQ come from the germline V gene. This CDR3 is 15 amino acids long. The CDR3 region is CASSRLPASGNTIYF. The CDR3 bases are TGCGCCAGCAGCCGACTCCCCGCTTCTGGAAACACCATATATTTT.

CDR3 amino acids: CASSPRLAGSQSHEQFF. The CDR3, as DNA: TGTGCCAGTAGTCCTCGGTTAGCGGGATCCCAGAGTCATGAGCAGTTCTTC. The rearrangement uses TRBV19 and TRBJ2-1; 8 bases agree with TRBD2. The germline V gene has CDR1 LNHDA and CDR2 SQIVND (reference sequence). The CDR3 loop spans 17 amino acids. The junction had 17 bases not matched to a gene; V was cut back by 5 bases and J by 8 bases.

The rearrangement uses TRBV15 and TRBJ1-2, with D maybe TRBD1 (6 bases). CDR3 length: 16 amino acids. V was trimmed by 0 bases and J by 4 bases, leaving 15 bases between them. Germline CDR1 is LNHNV and CDR2 is YYDKDF (reference sequence). CDR3 amino acids: CATSRDLAGAIYGYTF. The CDR3 DNA sequence: TGTGCCACCAGCAGAGACCTAGCAGGGGCCATCTATGGCTACACCTTC. Full variable domain (rest looked up from reference TRBV15 and TRBJ1-2): DAMVIQNPRYQVTQFGKPVTLSCSQTLNHNVMYWYQQKSSQAPKLLFHYYDKDFNNEADTPDNFQSRRPNTSFCFLDIRSPGLGDTAMYLCATSRDLAGAIYGYTFGSGTRLTVV.

The rearrangement uses TRBV6-7 and TRBJ2-2; 9 bases match TRBD2. Being an ORF, TRBV6-7 has a function that is uncertain. CDR3 length: 17 amino acids. Trimming took 2 bases from V and 1 from J; bases not matched to a gene: 5. The CDR3 nucleotides read TGTGCCAGCAGTTACGGCGGGAGGGCCTGGAACACCGGGGAGCTGTTTTTT. Translated, it gives CASSYGGRAWNTGELFF.

The J gene is TRBJ2-3, the V gene TRBV11-3, with 10 bases fitting TRBD2. The length of the CDR3 is 17 residues. CDR1 and CDR2 from the germline V gene are SGHNT and YENEEA. With V trimmed by 5 bases and J by 7 bases, 15 bases remained unmatched. Written as DNA, the CDR3 is TGTGCCAGCAGCCCCGGCGAAATTAGCGGGAGGTCCTATACGCAGTATTTT. Its protein is CASSPGEISGRSYTQYF.